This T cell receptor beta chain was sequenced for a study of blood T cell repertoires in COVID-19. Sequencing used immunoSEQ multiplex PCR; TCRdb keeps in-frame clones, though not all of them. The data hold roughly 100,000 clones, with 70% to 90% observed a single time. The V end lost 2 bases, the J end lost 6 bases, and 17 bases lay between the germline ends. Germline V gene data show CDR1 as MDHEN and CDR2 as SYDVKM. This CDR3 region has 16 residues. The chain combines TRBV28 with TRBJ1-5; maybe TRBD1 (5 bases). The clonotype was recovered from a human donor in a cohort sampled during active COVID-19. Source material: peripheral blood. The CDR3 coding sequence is TGTGCCAGCAGTTTAGCCAAACAGGAATGGGGTCAGCCCCAGCATTTT. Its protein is CASSLAKQEWGQPQHF.